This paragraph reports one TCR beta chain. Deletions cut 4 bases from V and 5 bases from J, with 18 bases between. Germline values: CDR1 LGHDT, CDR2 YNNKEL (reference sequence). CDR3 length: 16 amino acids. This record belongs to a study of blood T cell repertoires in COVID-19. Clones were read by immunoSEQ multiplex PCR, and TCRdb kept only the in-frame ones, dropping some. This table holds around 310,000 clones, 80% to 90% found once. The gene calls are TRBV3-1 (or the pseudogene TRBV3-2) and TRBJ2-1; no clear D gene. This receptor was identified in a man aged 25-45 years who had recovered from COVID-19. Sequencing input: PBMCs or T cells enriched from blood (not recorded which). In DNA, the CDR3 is TGTGCCAGCAGCCCTTTACAGTCAGCCAGCCACAATGAGCAGTTCTTC. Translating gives CASSPLQSASHNEQFF.